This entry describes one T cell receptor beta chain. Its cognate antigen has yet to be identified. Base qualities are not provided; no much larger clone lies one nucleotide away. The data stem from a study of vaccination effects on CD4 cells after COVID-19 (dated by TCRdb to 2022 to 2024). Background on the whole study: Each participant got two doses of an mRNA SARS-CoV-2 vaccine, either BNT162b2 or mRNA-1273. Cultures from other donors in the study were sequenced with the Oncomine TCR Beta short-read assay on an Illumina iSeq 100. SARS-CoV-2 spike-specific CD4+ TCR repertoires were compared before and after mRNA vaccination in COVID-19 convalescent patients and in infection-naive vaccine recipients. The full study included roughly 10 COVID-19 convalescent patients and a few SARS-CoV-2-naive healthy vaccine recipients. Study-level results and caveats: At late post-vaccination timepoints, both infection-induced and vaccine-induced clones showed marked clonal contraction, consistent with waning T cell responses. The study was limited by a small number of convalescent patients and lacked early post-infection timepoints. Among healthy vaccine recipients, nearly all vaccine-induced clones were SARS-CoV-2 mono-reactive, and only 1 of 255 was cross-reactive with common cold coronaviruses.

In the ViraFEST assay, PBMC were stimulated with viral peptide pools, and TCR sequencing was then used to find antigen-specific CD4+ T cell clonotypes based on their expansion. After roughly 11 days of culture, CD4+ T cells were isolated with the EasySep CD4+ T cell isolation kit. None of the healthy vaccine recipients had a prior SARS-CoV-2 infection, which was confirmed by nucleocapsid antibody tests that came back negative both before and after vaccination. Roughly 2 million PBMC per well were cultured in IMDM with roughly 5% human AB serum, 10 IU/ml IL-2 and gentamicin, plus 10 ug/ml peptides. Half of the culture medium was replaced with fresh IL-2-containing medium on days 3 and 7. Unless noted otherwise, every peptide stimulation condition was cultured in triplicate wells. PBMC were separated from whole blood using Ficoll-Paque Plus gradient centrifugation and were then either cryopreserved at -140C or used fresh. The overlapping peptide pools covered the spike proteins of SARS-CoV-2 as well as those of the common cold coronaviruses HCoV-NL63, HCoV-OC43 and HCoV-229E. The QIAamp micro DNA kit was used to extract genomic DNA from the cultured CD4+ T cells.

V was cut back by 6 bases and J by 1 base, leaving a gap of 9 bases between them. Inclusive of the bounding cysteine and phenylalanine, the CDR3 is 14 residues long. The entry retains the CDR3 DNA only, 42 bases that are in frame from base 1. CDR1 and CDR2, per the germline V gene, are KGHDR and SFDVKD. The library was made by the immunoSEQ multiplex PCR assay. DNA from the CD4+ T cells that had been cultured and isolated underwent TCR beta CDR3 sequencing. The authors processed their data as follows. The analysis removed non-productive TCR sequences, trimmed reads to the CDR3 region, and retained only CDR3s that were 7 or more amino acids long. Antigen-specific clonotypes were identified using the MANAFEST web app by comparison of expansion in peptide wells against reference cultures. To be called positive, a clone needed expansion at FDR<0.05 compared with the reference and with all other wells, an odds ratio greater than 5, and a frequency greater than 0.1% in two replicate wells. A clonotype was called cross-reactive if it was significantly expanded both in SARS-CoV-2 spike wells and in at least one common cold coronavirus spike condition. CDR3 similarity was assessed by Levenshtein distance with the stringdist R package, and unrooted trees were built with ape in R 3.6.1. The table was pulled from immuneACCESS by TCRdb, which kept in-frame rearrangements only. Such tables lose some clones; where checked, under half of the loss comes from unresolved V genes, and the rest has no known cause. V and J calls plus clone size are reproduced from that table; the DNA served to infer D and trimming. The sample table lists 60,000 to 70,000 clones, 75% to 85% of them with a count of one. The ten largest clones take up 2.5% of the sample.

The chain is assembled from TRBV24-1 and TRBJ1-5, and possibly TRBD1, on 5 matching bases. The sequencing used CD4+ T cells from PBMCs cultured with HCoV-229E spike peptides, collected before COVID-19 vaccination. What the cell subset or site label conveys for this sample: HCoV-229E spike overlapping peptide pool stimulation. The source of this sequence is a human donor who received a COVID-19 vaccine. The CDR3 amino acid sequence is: CATSWGGSNQPQHF. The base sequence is TGTGCCACCAGTTGGGGCGGGAGCAATCAGCCCCAGCATTTT.